This T cell receptor (beta chain) was identified during a study of Ad26.COV2.S vaccination and SARS-CoV-2 variants. Study-wide context: Ad26.COV2.S was injected intramuscularly once or twice, 56 days apart.

With respect to this clone: The antigen remains undetermined.

Profiling relied on immunoSEQ multiplex PCR, and the TCRdb table lists in-frame clones only, not all of them. The sample includes about 350,000 clones, 88% of them seen just once. The treatment denotes: 19 received Ad26.COV2.S at low or high dose, single or two shots; about 5 received placebo; per-sample allocation not given. Sampling occurred on day 63 after the first vaccine or placebo injection. The administered vaccine (an Ad26 vector) expressed Wuhan-strain SARS-CoV-2 spike. The CDR3 contains 17 residues. Unmatched junction bases numbered 19, after V lost 4 bases and J lost 7 bases. The germline V gene has CDR1 SGHDT and CDR2 YYEEEE. Points from the study as a whole: Comparability of non-spike TCR breadth was observed across vaccine and placebo recipients. Researchers cautioned that TCR breadth and depth analyses may have underestimated total T cell responses.

This material consisted of peripheral blood, taken in a trial of Ad26.COV2.S vaccine versus placebo. The receptor comes from a person between 18 and 59 years old who received the Ad26.COV2.S COVID-19 vaccine or a placebo. The gene calls are TRBV5-6 and TRBJ1-2, with TRBD1 identical over 7 bases. The CDR3 is CASSAGTALFITGGYTF. CDR3 sequence (DNA): TGTGCCAGCAGCGCGGGGACAGCGTTGTTCATCACGGGTGGCTACACCTTC. The full variable domain, its missing parts supplied by reference TRBV5-6 and TRBJ1-2, is DAGVTQSPTHLIKTRGQQVTLRCSPKSGHDTVSWYQQALGQGPQFIFQYYEEEERQRGNFPDRFSGHQFPNYSSELNVNALLLGDSALYLCASSAGTALFITGGYTFGSGTRLTVV.